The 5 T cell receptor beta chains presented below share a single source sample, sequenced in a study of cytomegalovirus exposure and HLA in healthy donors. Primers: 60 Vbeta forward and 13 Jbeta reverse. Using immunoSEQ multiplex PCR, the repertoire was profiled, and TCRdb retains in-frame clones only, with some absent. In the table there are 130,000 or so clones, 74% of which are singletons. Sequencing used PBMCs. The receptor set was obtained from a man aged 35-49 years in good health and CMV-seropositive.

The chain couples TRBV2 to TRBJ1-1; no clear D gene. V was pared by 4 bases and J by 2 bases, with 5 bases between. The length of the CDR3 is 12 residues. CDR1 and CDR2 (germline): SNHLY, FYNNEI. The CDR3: CASSVTNTEAFF. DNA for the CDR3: TGTGCCAGCAGTGTCACTAACACTGAAGCTTTCTTT.

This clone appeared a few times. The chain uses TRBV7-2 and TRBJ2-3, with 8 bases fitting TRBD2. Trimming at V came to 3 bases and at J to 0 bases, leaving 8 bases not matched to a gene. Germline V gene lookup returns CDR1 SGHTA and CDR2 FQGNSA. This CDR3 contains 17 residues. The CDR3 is CASSLTGGFDSTDTQYF. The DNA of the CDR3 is TGTGCCAGCAGCTTGACGGGGGGGTTCGATAGCACAGATACGCAGTATTTT.

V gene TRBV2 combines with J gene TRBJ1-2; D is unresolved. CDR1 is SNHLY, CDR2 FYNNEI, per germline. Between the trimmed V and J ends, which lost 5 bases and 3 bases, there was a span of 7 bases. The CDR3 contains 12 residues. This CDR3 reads CASSRGYYGYTF. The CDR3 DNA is TGTGCCAGCAGTCGGGGTTACTATGGCTACACCTTC. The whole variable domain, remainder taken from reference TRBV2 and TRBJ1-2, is EPEVTQTPSHQVTQMGQEVILRCVPISNHLYFYWYRQILGQKVEFLVSFYNNEISEKSEIFDDQFSVERPDGSNFTLKIRSTKLEDSAMYFCASSRGYYGYTFGSGTRLTVV.

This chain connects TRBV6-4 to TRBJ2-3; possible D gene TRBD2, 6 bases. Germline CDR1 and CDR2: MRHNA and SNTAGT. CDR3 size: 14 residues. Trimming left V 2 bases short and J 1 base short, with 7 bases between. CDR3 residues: CASSDGGGTDTQYF. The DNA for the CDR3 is TGTGCCAGCAGTGACGGCGGGGGCACAGATACGCAGTATTTT.

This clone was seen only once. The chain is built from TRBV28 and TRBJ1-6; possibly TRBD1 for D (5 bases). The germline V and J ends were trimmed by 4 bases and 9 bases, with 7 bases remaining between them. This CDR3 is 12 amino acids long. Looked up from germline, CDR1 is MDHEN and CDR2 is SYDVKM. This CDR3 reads CASSSGGSPLHF. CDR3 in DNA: TGTGCCAGCAGTTCGGGGGGTTCACCCCTCCACTTT.